The next 27 T cell receptor beta chains were all read from a single sample in a study of blood T cell repertoires in COVID-19 (dated by TCRdb to 2019 to 2021). The method behind the library was the immunoSEQ multiplex PCR assay. Held by TCRdb, this immuneACCESS table contains in-frame sequences only and omits some clones. Under half of the omission traces to an unresolved V gene where checked; the cause of the rest is unknown. Present in this sample are 150,000 to 200,000 clones, roughly 78% of which were seen just once. Approximately 3% of the sample is taken by the ten largest. Sequenced input: peripheral blood. Source of these receptors: a woman of 80 years or more with active or convalescent COVID-19.

V gene TRBV28 combines with J gene TRBJ2-4, with TRBD2 as a possible D gene (6 bases). The V end lost 5 bases, the J end lost 6 bases, and 14 bases lay between the germline ends. Germline V CDR1 and CDR2: MDHEN, SYDVKM. The CDR3 runs 14 residues. The CDR3 DNA reads as TGTGCCAGCAGTCCCCCCGGGACTTTAAACATTCAGTACTTC. Its translation is CASSPPGTLNIQYF.

The chain links TRBV4-1 to TRBJ1-5; D perhaps matches TRBD1 (5 bases). In germline, CDR1 is MGHRA, CDR2 YSYEKL. The length of the CDR3 is 13 residues. The V end lost 4 bases, the J end lost 5 bases, and 9 bases lay between the germline ends. CDR3 nucleotides: TGCGCCAGCAGCCGGGGGGTAGATCAGCCCCAGCATTTT. It translates to CASSRGVDQPQHF.

This chain joins TRBV9 and TRBJ2-1; 8 nucleotides agree with TRBD2. The CDR3 has 16 amino acids. V was clipped by 1 base and J by 5 bases; unmatched bases: 8. Germline assignment: CDR1 SGDLS and CDR2 YYNGEE. CDR3 sequence: CASSVTERGPDNEQFF. CDR3 DNA: TGTGCCAGCAGCGTAACGGAGCGGGGGCCCGACAATGAGCAGTTCTTC.

This clone was counted only a few times. This sequence joins TRBV4-2 and TRBJ1-2; D gene ambiguous. There are 16 residues in the CDR3. Germline-derived CDR1 and CDR2 are LGHNA and YNFKEQ. V dropped 1 base and J dropped 2 bases, with 14 bases sitting between them. The CDR3 region has the DNA TGTGCCAGCAGCCAAGTCCTAGGCGGGCCCAACTATGGCTACACCTTC. It codes for CASSQVLGGPNYGYTF.

The gene calls are TRBV6-5 and TRBJ1-1; 8 positions agree with TRBD1. Germline-derived CDR1 and CDR2 are MNHEY and SVGAGI. CDR3 length equals 13 residues. The V and J ends lost 5 bases and 3 bases, in that order; junction bases with no gene match: 2. This CDR3 is CASSTGGYTEAFF. The CDR3 coding sequence is TGTGCCAGCAGTACAGGGGGTTACACTGAAGCTTTCTTT.

This clone came up once. The chain joins TRBV6-6 to TRBJ1-2, with TRBD1 identical over 7 bases. The CDR3 consists of 13 residues. V trimming: 3 bases; J trimming: 6 bases; junction bases outside the gene matches: 4. In germline, CDR1 is MNHNY, CDR2 SVGAGI (reference sequence). CDR3 amino acids: CASSYAGGDGYTF. In DNA, the CDR3 is TGTGCCAGCAGTTATGCAGGGGGTGATGGCTACACCTTC.

J is TRBJ2-1 and V is TRBV6-6; 12 nucleotides agree with TRBD2. Germline V gene sequence: CDR1 MNHNY, CDR2 SVGAGI (reference sequence). Losses at the gene ends were 6 bases for V and 8 bases for J; bases not matched to a gene: 8. This CDR3 spans 15 amino acids. CDR3 nucleotides: TGTGCCAGCAGCGATCTAGCGGGGGGGTACGATGAGCAGTTCTTC. As protein: CASSDLAGGYDEQFF.

This rearrangement joins TRBV6-5 to TRBJ1-1; D gene unclear. The CDR3 is 13 residues long. CDR1 and CDR2 (germline): MNHEY, SVGAGI. V lost 6 bases to trimming and J lost 1 base, with 9 bases between them. The CDR3 DNA reads as TGTGCCAGCAGCCACAACAGGAACACTGAAGCTTTCTTT. Its translation: CASSHNRNTEAFF.

The genes are TRBV2 and TRBJ1-4; TRBD1 is a possible D gene (5 bases). CDR1 is SNHLY and CDR2 is FYNNEI in the germline V gene. Trimming took off 8 bases at V and 1 base at J, with 14 bases between the two ends. The CDR3 contains 15 residues. CDR3 sequence reads: CASGSQGLTNEKLFF. CDR3 sequence (DNA): TGTGCCAGCGGGTCGCAGGGATTAACTAATGAAAAACTGTTTTTT. Supplemented by reference TRBV2 and TRBJ1-4, the full variable domain reads EPEVTQTPSHQVTQMGQEVILRCVPISNHLYFYWYRQILGQKVEFLVSFYNNEISEKSEIFDDQFSVERPDGSNFTLKIRSTKLEDSAMYFCASGSQGLTNEKLFFGSGTQLSVL.

This rearrangement joins TRBV5-6 to TRBJ1-2; 8 bases align to TRBD1. The CDR3 consists of 14 residues. V shed 5 bases and J 4 bases; nucleotides not matched to a gene: 7. In germline, CDR1 is SGHDT, CDR2 YYEEEE. CDR3 region: CASSPDRDGYGYTF. DNA for the CDR3: TGTGCCAGCAGTCCGGACAGGGACGGCTATGGCTACACCTTC.

The rearrangement uses TRBV11-2 and TRBJ2-2; D remains unclear. Trimming cost V 3 bases and J 8 bases, with 7 bases left between them. This CDR3 spans 12 amino acids. Germline V gives CDR1 SGHAT, CDR2 FQNNGV. The CDR3 coding sequence is TGTGCCAGCAGCTTGGCGGCAGGGGAGCTGTTTTTT. It is translated as CASSLAAGELFF.

V is TRBV7-2 and J is TRBJ1-2, with TRBD1 matching over 7 bases. The CDR3 spans 15 residues. Per the germline V gene, CDR1 is SGHTA and CDR2 is FQGNSA. The V and J ends lost 4 bases and 6 bases, in that order; junction bases with no gene match: 11. The CDR3 is CASSYQQGSGDGYTF. The CDR3 DNA sequence: TGTGCCAGCAGCTACCAACAGGGGTCGGGAGATGGCTACACCTTC. Drawing the rest from reference TRBV7-2 and TRBJ1-2, the complete variable domain is GAGVSQSPSNKVTEKGKDVELRCDPISGHTALYWYRQSLGQGLEFLIYFQGNSAPDKSGLPSDRFSAERTGGSVSTLTIQRTQQEDSAVYLCASSYQQGSGDGYTFGSGTRLTVV.

A single count supports this clone. The chain couples TRBV15 to TRBJ1-3, with 7 nucleotides matching TRBD1. This CDR3 has 18 amino acids. CDR1 is LNHNV, CDR2 YYDKDF, per germline (reference sequence). V was clipped by 3 bases and J by 4 bases; unmatched bases: 15. CDR3 DNA: TGTGCCACCAGCAGGGGGGCAGGGAAGGGGGCAGCGGGAAACACCATATATTTT. It translates to CATSRGAGKGAAGNTIYF.

The chain has TRBV5-1 and TRBJ2-3, with TRBD2 matching 9 bases. V shed 5 bases and J 3 bases; nucleotides not matched to a gene: 7. Germline CDR1 reads SGHRS; CDR2 reads YFSETQ. This CDR3 has 15 amino acids. The CDR3 region has the DNA TGCGCCAGCAGTCTAGCGGGGATATTTACAGATACGCAGTATTTT. Translation: CASSLAGIFTDTQYF.

As regards this clone: One end of the junction varies from germline; a read error may be responsible. CDR3 coding DNA: TGTGCTAGCAGCTCCAGACTTGGCCCAGAGACCCAGTACTTC. Its translation is CASSSRLGPETQYF. This rearrangement joins TRBV7-7 to TRBJ2-5; D gene uncertain. CDR3 length equals 14 residues. CDR1 is SSHAT, CDR2 FNYEAQ, per germline (reference sequence).

V and J are TRBV2 and TRBJ2-5; D perhaps matches TRBD1 (6 bases). Germline V gene data show CDR1 as SNHLY and CDR2 as FYNNEI. V dropped 8 bases and J dropped 3 bases, with 10 bases sitting between them. There are 12 residues in the CDR3. CDR3 region: CASAWTEETQYF. CDR3 nucleotide sequence: TGTGCCAGCGCATGGACAGAAGAGACCCAGTACTTC. Together with reference TRBV2 and TRBJ2-5, the CDR3 gives the full variable domain: EPEVTQTPSHQVTQMGQEVILRCVPISNHLYFYWYRQILGQKVEFLVSFYNNEISEKSEIFDDQFSVERPDGSNFTLKIRSTKLEDSAMYFCASAWTEETQYFGPGTRLLVL.

The chain carries TRBV7-2 and TRBJ2-5; TRBD1 matches 7 bases. The CDR3 has 15 residues. Germline V gives CDR1 SGHTA, CDR2 FQGNSA. J gave up 1 base and V 5 bases, and 7 bases lay outside the gene matches. The CDR3 region has the DNA TGTGCCAGCAGCCGCATACAGGGGTTCCAAGAGACCCAGTACTTC. Its protein is CASSRIQGFQETQYF. Using reference TRBV7-2 and TRBJ2-5 for the parts outside the CDR3, the full variable domain is GAGVSQSPSNKVTEKGKDVELRCDPISGHTALYWYRQSLGQGLEFLIYFQGNSAPDKSGLPSDRFSAERTGGSVSTLTIQRTQQEDSAVYLCASSRIQGFQETQYFGPGTRLLVL.

This clone was detected a few times. The rearrangement links TRBV27 to TRBJ1-2, with 7 bases fitting TRBD1. Trimming at V came to 1 base and at J to 2 bases, leaving 4 bases not matched to a gene. From germline, CDR1 is MNHEY and CDR2 SMNVEV (reference sequence). This CDR3 contains 15 residues. CDR3 in DNA: TGTGCCAGCAGTTTATACTCGGGACAGAACTATGGCTACACCTTC. Translated: CASSLYSGQNYGYTF.

V gene TRBV11-3 combines with J gene TRBJ2-2, with D perhaps TRBD2 (5 bases). CDR3 length: 15 residues. Germline CDR1 SGHNT, CDR2 YENEEA. Trimming left V 5 bases short and J 8 bases short, with 18 bases between. CDR3 sequence: CASSTRTGDGGELFF. As DNA, the CDR3 is TGTGCCAGCAGCACCCGGACTGGCGATGGGGGGGAGCTGTTTTTT.

V is TRBV7-8 and J is TRBJ2-7, with 16 bases aligning to TRBD2. Germline V gives CDR1 SGHVS, CDR2 FQNEAQ. Trimming took 5 bases from V and 3 from J; bases not matched to a gene: 4. This CDR3 comprises 16 residues. CDR3 residues: CASSPGLAGGYYEQYF. The DNA for the CDR3 is TGTGCCAGCAGCCCGGGACTAGCGGGGGGGTACTACGAGCAGTACTTC.

This sequence joins TRBV7-9 and TRBJ1-5, with 9 bases identical to TRBD1. V shed 4 bases and J 0 bases; nucleotides not matched to a gene: 4. In germline, CDR1 is SEHNR, CDR2 FQNEAQ (reference sequence). This CDR3 is 16 amino acids long. CDR3 bases: TGTGCCAGCAGCTCGGGACAGGGAGATAGCAATCAGCCCCAGCATTTT. Translating gives CASSSGQGDSNQPQHF.

V is TRBV7-2 and J is TRBJ1-2; D not certain. Germline CDR1 and CDR2: SGHTA and FQGNSA. There are 12 residues in the CDR3. V lost 1 base to trimming and J lost 8 bases, with 8 bases between them. CDR3 nucleotides: TGTGCCAGCAGCTTAGGGGTGGGCGGCTACACCTTC. Translated: CASSLGVGGYTF.

The chain carries TRBV6-2 or TRBV6-3 and TRBJ2-5; 7 bases map to TRBD2. The CDR3 runs 17 residues. V dropped 4 bases and J dropped 2; count of bases not matched to a gene: 13. Germline-derived CDR1 and CDR2 are MNHEY and SVGEGT. The CDR3 loop reads CASSSAGVIARQETQYF. For the CDR3, the DNA is TGTGCCAGCAGTTCCGCGGGGGTAATAGCGCGACAAGAGACCCAGTACTTC.

V usage is TRBV28 and J usage is TRBJ2-3; D is perhaps TRBD2 (5 bases). The V gene lost 4 bases and the J gene lost 2 bases, with 16 bases spanning the gap. Germline CDR1 is MDHEN and CDR2 is SYDVKM. The CDR3 covers 16 residues. The CDR3 here is CASSYRASRTTDTQYF. The CDR3 DNA reads TGTGCCAGCAGTTACCGAGCTAGCAGGACCACAGATACGCAGTATTTT.

This CDR3 reads CASSIGTGPNKLFF. The DNA for the CDR3 is TGTGCCAGCAGCATCGGGACAGGGCCGAACAAACTGTTTTTT. J is TRBJ1-4 and V is TRBV5-6, with 9 bases that match TRBD1. CDR1 and CDR2 (germline): SGHDT, YYEEEE. The CDR3 totals 14 residues. Trimming took 4 bases from V and 11 from J; bases not matched to a gene: 9. Full variable domain (remainder filled in from reference TRBV5-6 and TRBJ1-4): DAGVTQSPTHLIKTRGQQVTLRCSPKSGHDTVSWYQQALGQGPQFIFQYYEEEERQRGNFPDRFSGHQFPNYSSELNVNALLLGDSALYLCASSIGTGPNKLFFGSGTQLSVL.

The rearrangement uses TRBV9 and TRBJ1-1; tentative D call: TRBD1 (5 bases). The CDR3 is 14 residues long. V lost 3 bases, J lost 0 bases, and 9 bases lay in between. CDR1 and CDR2 from the germline V gene are SGDLS and YYNGEE. As DNA, the CDR3 is TGTGCCAGCAGCGAGGCAGGGATGAACACTGAAGCTTTCTTT. Translated, it gives CASSEAGMNTEAFF.

The chain joins TRBV28 to TRBJ2-7, with D perhaps TRBD1 (6 bases). Between the trimmed V and J ends, which lost 4 bases and 1 base, there was a span of 8 bases. Germline assignment: CDR1 MDHEN and CDR2 SYDVKM. The CDR3 is made up of 13 amino acids. The CDR3 DNA follows: TGTGCCAGCAGTTCTGGACAGTCCTACGAGCAGTACTTC. It yields the protein CASSSGQSYEQYF.